The sequence of this TCR beta chain was determined in a study of blood T cell repertoires in COVID-19. For the study at large: The analysed material was cDNA or gDNA that came from T cells, B-cell-depleted T cells, or PBMCs.

This CDR3 contains 14 residues. V was pared by 2 bases and J by 6 bases, with 12 bases between. In germline, CDR1 is SGDLS, CDR2 YYNGEE. TCRdb's table, derived via immunoSEQ multiplex PCR, lists solely in-frame clones and lacks some. The data contain 200,000 to 250,000 clones, around four fifths of them singletons. The sequenced material came from peripheral blood. V gene TRBV9 combines with J gene TRBJ2-1, with D perhaps matching TRBD1 (6 bases). The TCR originated in a woman aged 80 or over with active or convalescent COVID-19. CDR3 loop: CASSVTTGSNEQFF. CDR3 DNA sequence: TGTGCCAGCAGCGTTACGACAGGAAGCAATGAGCAGTTCTTC. Looking up the rest from reference TRBV9 and TRBJ2-1 gives the full variable domain: DSGVTQTPKHLITATGQRVTLRCSPRSGDLSVYWYQQSLDQGLQFLIQYYNGEERAKGNILERFSAQQFPDLHSELNLSSLELGDSALYFCASSVTTGSNEQFFGPGTRLTVL.